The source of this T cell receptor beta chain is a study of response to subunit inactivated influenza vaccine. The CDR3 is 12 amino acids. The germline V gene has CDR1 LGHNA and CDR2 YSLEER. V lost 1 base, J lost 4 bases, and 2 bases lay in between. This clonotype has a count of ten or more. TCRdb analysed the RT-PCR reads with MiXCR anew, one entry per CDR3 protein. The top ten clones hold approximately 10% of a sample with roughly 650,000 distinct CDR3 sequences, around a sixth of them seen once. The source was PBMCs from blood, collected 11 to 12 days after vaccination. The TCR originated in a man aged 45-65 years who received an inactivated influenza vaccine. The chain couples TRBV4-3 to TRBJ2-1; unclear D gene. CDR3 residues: CASSQGYNEQFF. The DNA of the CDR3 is TGCGCCAGCAGCCAAGGATACAATGAGCAGTTCTTC.